This is a list of T cell receptor beta chains from one sample in a study of regulatory T cells in long-lasting Graves disease. TCRdb ran MiXCR on the multiplex PCR reads and lists one entry per CDR3 protein. The sample yields roughly 610,000 distinct CDR3 sequences, around 15% seen once. The data were also submitted as part of a second study, on T cells in Graves' hyperthyroidism and ophthalmopathy.

The sequencing here drew on peripheral blood mononuclear cells (PBMCs), taken at new diagnosis, from a patient treated with antithyroid drugs. The receptors shown here come from a woman aged 25 to 45 with Graves disease. The CDR3 runs from the conserved cysteine through the conserved F or W. D genes are given only for firm matches. The size field is filled for only some rows; it gives once, few, many or a size class.

d_call,j_call,clone_size,v_call,cdr3_aa,cdr3_nt
TRBD1,TRBJ2-7,few,TRBV5-1,CASSLVGQGAPIAYEQYF,TGCGCCAGCAGCTTGGTCGGACAGGGGGCACCTATTGCCTACGAGCAGTACTTC
TRBD1,TRBJ2-5,few,TRBV10-3,CAISVGDRGETQYF,TGTGCCATCAGTGTTGGCGACAGGGGAGAGACCCAGTACTTC
TRBD2,TRBJ2-5,many,TRBV5-4,CASSLGGGLETQYF,TGTGCCAGCAGCTTGGGGGGAGGGCTAGAGACCCAGTACTTC
NA,TRBJ1-4,few,TRBV27,CASSRGGGLGEKLFF,TGTGCCAGCAGCCGGGGCGGGGGCTTAGGTGAAAAACTGTTTTTT
TRBD1,TRBJ1-2,few,TRBV18,CASSQDPGTGAIGYTF,TGTGCCAGCTCACAGGACCCCGGGACAGGAGCTATTGGCTACACCTTC
NA,TRBJ1-2,many,TRBV6-1,CASLADDGYTF,TGTGCCAGCTTGGCGGACGATGGCTACACCTTC
NA,TRBJ2-7,many,TRBV6-1,CASLETAFTYEQYF,TGTGCCAGCCTGGAAACGGCTTTCACATACGAGCAGTACTTC
NA,TRBJ2-1,few,TRBV29-1,CSVDWGQEPYNEQFF,TGCAGCGTTGACTGGGGGCAGGAACCCTACAATGAGCAGTTCTTC
NA,TRBJ2-5,few,TRBV11-2,CASSSMLRQGETQYF,TGTGCCAGCAGCTCTATGCTGCGCCAGGGAGAGACCCAGTACTTC
NA,TRBJ1-6,NA,TRBV11-2,CASSLDPHSNSPLHF,TGTGCCAGCAGCTTAGATCCCCACAGTAATTCACCCCTCCACTTT
NA,TRBJ2-1,few,TRBV20-1,CSARIDRQEYNEQFF,TGCAGTGCTCGGATTGACAGGCAGGAATACAATGAGCAGTTCTTC
TRBD2,TRBJ2-7,many,TRBV5-1,CASRLAGVGEQYF,TGCGCCAGCAGGTTAGCGGGAGTGGGCGAGCAGTACTTC
NA,TRBJ1-4,many,TRBV28,CASSWGRIEKLFF,TGTGCCAGCAGTTGGGGCCGGATTGAAAAACTGTTTTTT
TRBD1,TRBJ1-2,NA,TRBV7-8,CASSLQRAGGAADYGYTF,TGTGCCAGCAGCTTACAAAGGGCAGGGGGCGCGGCTGACTATGGCTACACCTTC
NA,TRBJ2-1,few,TRBV24-1,CATSEDTGSSYNEQFF,TGTGCCACCAGTGAGGACACAGGAAGCTCCTACAATGAGCAGTTCTTC
NA,TRBJ1-5,many,TRBV7-2,CASSLWGQSNQPQHF,TGTGCCAGCAGCTTATGGGGGCAGAGCAATCAGCCCCAGCATTTT
TRBD1,TRBJ2-3,few,TRBV19,CASSGTGSTDTQYF,TGTGCCAGTAGTGGGACAGGGAGCACAGATACGCAGTATTTT
NA,TRBJ2-7,many,TRBV6-1,CASRQGAIWSEQYF,TGTGCCAGCAGGCAGGGAGCTATCTGGAGCGAGCAGTACTTC
NA,TRBJ2-4,few,TRBV6-2/TRBV6-3,CASPQGRGLAKNIQYF,TGTGCCAGCCCCCAGGGCCGAGGGCTAGCCAAAAACATTCAGTACTTC
NA,TRBJ2-5,many,TRBV2,CASSEAGSLQETQYF,TGTGCCAGCAGTGAAGCCGGCTCCTTACAAGAGACCCAGTACTTC
TRBD1,TRBJ2-7,many,TRBV9,CASSVGGGTYEQYF,TGTGCCAGCAGCGTAGGAGGGGGCACCTACGAGCAGTACTTC
NA,TRBJ2-3,few,TRBV6-2/TRBV6-3,CATKQGGTQYF,TGTGCCACGAAACAGGGAGGTACGCAGTATTTT
NA,TRBJ2-1,once,TRBV2,CASNVLANEQFF,TGTGCCAGCAATGTCCTAGCCAATGAGCAGTTCTTC
NA,TRBJ2-2,NA,TRBV15,CATSSEQGIGELFF,TGTGCCACCAGCAGCGAACAGGGTATCGGGGAGCTGTTTTTT
TRBD2,TRBJ2-5,few,TRBV27,CASSRGLGSGGQETQYF,TGTGCCAGCAGCCGAGGGTTGGGTAGCGGGGGCCAAGAGACCCAGTACTTC
TRBD1,TRBJ2-1,NA,TRBV27,CASGQGANNEQFF,TGTGCCAGCGGGCAGGGGGCCAACAATGAGCAGTTCTTC
NA,TRBJ2-7,once,TRBV4-1,CASSPRWGRYEQYF,TGCGCCAGCAGCCCACGCTGGGGTCGCTACGAGCAGTACTTC
NA,TRBJ2-2,few,TRBV20-1,CSTRTAGNTGELFF,TGCAGTACCAGGACAGCGGGGAACACCGGGGAGCTGTTTTTT
TRBD1,TRBJ2-2,NA,TRBV7-2,CASSLAQGAITGELFF,TGTGCCAGCAGCTTAGCGCAGGGGGCGATCACCGGGGAGCTGTTTTTT
NA,TRBJ1-2,NA,TRBV10-1,CASSESQGNGHTF,TGCGCCAGCAGTGAGTCACAGGGAAATGGCCACACCTTC
NA,TRBJ2-5,few,TRBV7-9,CASSLEAGPVETQYF,TGTGCCAGCAGCTTAGAGGCGGGGCCCGTAGAGACCCAGTACTTC
NA,TRBJ2-5,few,TRBV4-1,CASSQDGGIGETQYF,TGCGCCAGCAGCCAAGATGGCGGGATTGGAGAGACCCAGTACTTC
NA,TRBJ2-7,many,TRBV12-3/TRBV12-4,CASTRSTGYEQYF,TGTGCCAGCACCCGTTCGACCGGGTACGAGCAGTACTTC
NA,TRBJ1-4,NA,TRBV29-1,CSGGTGEELFF,TGCAGCGGGGGGACGGGAGAAGAACTGTTTTTT
NA,TRBJ2-5,many,TRBV2,CASSGVPGTDGGETQYF,TGTGCCAGCAGTGGGGTACCCGGGACGGACGGCGGAGAGACCCAGTACTTC
NA,TRBJ2-1,many,TRBV20-1,CSARDFRTQNNEQFF,TGCAGTGCTAGAGATTTCAGGACCCAAAACAATGAGCAGTTCTTC
NA,TRBJ2-3,NA,TRBV29-1,CSPFNGDTQYF,TGCAGCCCTTTTAATGGGGATACGCAGTATTTT
NA,TRBJ1-3,few,TRBV28,CASSLAAYSGNTIYF,TGTGCCAGCAGTTTAGCGGCTTACTCTGGAAACACCATATATTTT
TRBD2,TRBJ2-1,few,TRBV12-3/TRBV12-4,CASTFGITSASSYNEQFF,TGTGCCAGCACCTTTGGGATCACTAGCGCCAGCTCCTACAATGAGCAGTTCTTC
NA,TRBJ2-5,many,TRBV3-1,CASSRLRGAGETQYF,TGTGCCAGCAGCCGATTACGAGGAGCAGGAGAGACCCAGTACTTC
NA,TRBJ2-1,NA,TRBV10-3,CAISAETGTTLEQFF,TGTGCCATCAGTGCTGAGACCGGGACAACACTCGAGCAGTTCTTC